The 11 T cell receptor beta chains below were found in one sample sequenced in a study of shared clonotypes between healthy human individuals. Clones were read by immunoSEQ multiplex PCR, and TCRdb kept only the in-frame ones, dropping some. The sample comprises around 1.5 million clones, 95% to 99% of which are singletons, and roughly 0.4% rests with the top ten. Input material: naive CD4+ T cells sorted from blood. Subset defined: CD45RA+ positively selected. These receptors were taken from a man under 40 in good health.

The chain uses TRBV2 and TRBJ1-4; D may be TRBD1 (5 bases). The CDR3 spans 14 residues. Deletions cut 1 base from V and 4 bases from J, with 7 bases between. Germline V gene sequence: CDR1 SNHLY, CDR2 FYNNEI. This CDR3 is CASSEGQNNEKLFF. CDR3 DNA: TGTGCCAGCAGTGAAGGACAGAATAATGAAAAACTGTTTTTT.

This clone appeared a single time. V and J are TRBV28 and TRBJ2-7; D gene uncertain. Germline values: CDR1 MDHEN, CDR2 SYDVKM. Trimming took 6 bases from V and 0 from J, leaving 15 bases between them. The CDR3 is made up of 15 amino acids. Here the CDR3 reads CASRSGPTSSYEQYF. For the CDR3, the DNA is TGTGCCAGCAGATCCGGCCCAACAAGCTCCTACGAGCAGTACTTC.

This sequence joins TRBV14 and TRBJ2-7; 8 bases are shared with TRBD1. Germline V CDR1 and CDR2: SGHDN, FVKESK. Trimming cost V 2 bases and J 2 bases; bases outside gene matches: 5. The CDR3 has 15 residues. The CDR3 here is CASSQTQGAPYEQYF. Here the CDR3 DNA reads TGTGCCAGCAGCCAAACCCAGGGGGCCCCCTACGAGCAGTACTTC.

The rearrangement joins TRBV7-9 to TRBJ2-7; 7 nucleotides agree with TRBD1. Trimming removed 1 base from V and 3 bases from J; junction bases left unmatched: 15. The CDR3 runs 18 residues. Germline assignment: CDR1 SEHNR and CDR2 FQNEAQ (reference sequence). The CDR3 DNA follows: TGTGCCAGCAGCTTAGGGATAGGACAGGAGCAGGTCAACTACGAGCAGTACTTC. Residues: CASSLGIGQEQVNYEQYF. Variable domain in full (rest from reference TRBV7-9 and TRBJ2-7): DTGVSQNPRHKITKRGQNVTFRCDPISEHNRLYWYRQTLGQGPEFLTYFQNEAQLEKSRLLSDRFSAERPKGSFSTLEIQRTEQGDSAMYLCASSLGIGQEQVNYEQYFGPGTRLTVT.

V usage is TRBV28 and J usage is TRBJ2-2, with 11 nucleotides matching TRBD2. The CDR3 has 15 amino acids. Germline CDR1 is MDHEN and CDR2 is SYDVKM. The J segment lost 7 bases and the V segment lost 10 bases, leaving 11 bases of the junction unmatched. In nucleotides, the CDR3 is TGTGCCATCCCTGGGAAGGGGACTAGCGGCGGGGAGCTGTTTTTT. Its protein product is CAIPGKGTSGGELFF.

This chain's CDR3 is CASSFVGQGKETQYF. The CDR3, as DNA: TGTGCCAGCAGTTTTGTGGGACAGGGGAAAGAGACCCAGTACTTC. The chain couples TRBV28 to TRBJ2-5, with 10 nucleotides matching TRBD1. From germline, CDR1 is MDHEN and CDR2 SYDVKM. V dropped 3 bases and J dropped 3; count of bases not matched to a gene: 4. The CDR3 runs 15 residues.

This sequence joins TRBV18 and TRBJ1-1; D is ambiguous. CDR3 length: 16 residues. CDR1 and CDR2 from the germline V gene are KGHSH and LQKENI. V lost 1 base to trimming and J lost 7 bases, with 19 bases between them. The CDR3 loop is CASSPRQTGSDVEAFF. As DNA, the CDR3 is TGTGCCAGCTCACCACGGCAGACCGGGAGTGACGTTGAAGCTTTCTTT.

This chain joins TRBV2 and TRBJ1-2, with TRBD1 identical over 8 bases. Trimming took 4 bases from V and 4 from J; bases not matched to a gene: 5. This CDR3 is built from 14 residues. CDR1 is SNHLY, CDR2 FYNNEI, per germline. The CDR3 bases are TGTGCCAGCAGTGGGACAGGGACCCCCTATGGCTACACCTTC. It encodes CASSGTGTPYGYTF.

The gene calls are TRBV27 and TRBJ2-1, with D unresolved. Germline CDR1 and CDR2: MNHEY and SMNVEV (reference sequence). V lost 3 bases to trimming and J lost 6 bases, with 12 bases between them. The CDR3 spans 14 residues. The CDR3 nucleotides read TGTGCCAGCAGTTTGCTCGGGCGGCCCAATGAGCAGTTCTTC. As protein: CASSLLGRPNEQFF.

The genes are TRBV28 and TRBJ2-2; 12 bases line up with TRBD2. Germline CDR1 MDHEN, CDR2 SYDVKM. The ends lost 1 base at V and 4 bases at J; junction bases unmatched: 4. CDR3 length: 17 amino acids. The CDR3 reads CASSLFLAGGGTGELFF. CDR3 nucleotides: TGTGCCAGCAGTTTATTCCTAGCGGGAGGGGGCACCGGGGAGCTGTTTTTT.

This chain links TRBV10-2 with TRBJ2-2; 12 nucleotides align to TRBD1. CDR1 is WSHSY, CDR2 SAAADI, per germline. The V gene end was trimmed by 6 bases and the J gene end by 0 bases; junction bases not matched to a gene: 8. The CDR3 consists of 18 residues. This CDR3 reads CASRPGTGGRSNTGELFF. As DNA, the CDR3 is TGCGCCAGCAGACCCGGGACAGGGGGCCGTTCGAACACCGGGGAGCTGTTTTTT.